The T cell receptor (beta chain) described here comes from a study of shared T cell receptors in the human thymus (dated by TCRdb to the early 2020s). With respect to the entire study: The study examined how self-reactive, shared T-cell receptor alpha chains are generated in the human thymus.

Note on this clone: There is no known antigen for this receptor. Base quality data are lacking; no much larger clone is found one base away.

V and J are trimmed by 4 bases and 8 bases, and the gene matches miss 10 bases of the junction. The germline V gene provides CDR1 MNHGY and CDR2 SAAAGT. The CDR3, cysteine through phenylalanine, is 15 amino acids long. The kept DNA is CDR3 alone, 45 bases in frame from the first base. Library prep was done by the immunoSEQ multiplex PCR assay. Entries here come from immuneACCESS through TCRdb and include only in-frame sequences with V and J called. Some clones fail to appear in such tables; in the studies checked, an unresolved V gene covers under half of the shortfall, and the cause of the remainder is unknown. The table for this sample lists roughly 660,000 clones; more than 75% of them were counted only once. The ten biggest clones cover about 0.01% of the sample. This same sample was also taken into another study, of human thymus T cells. The second paper further reports: Immunologically healthy infants undergoing open corrective cardiac surgery for congenital heart defects in Finland were used as donors. Thymus tissue was collected as surgical resects that were removed during corrective cardiac surgery. Usage of V and J gene segments appeared to be biased in both the thymic and the peripheral blood repertoires. The related research found that thymic TCR repertoires overlapped highly between unrelated individuals. The study used fewer than ten infant thymus samples plus four related peripheral blood samples to characterize TCR alpha and beta repertoires. The cohort included a handful of male and two female infants, with donor ages spanning 7 to 244 days. Thymocytes were mechanically released from the tissue and were stored as pellets of roughly 9.5-30 million cells at -70 degrees C. A QIAsymphony instrument was used to extract genomic DNA from the frozen cell pellets. TCRB and TCRAD loci were amplified from a standardized quantity of quality-controlled genomic DNA using the immunoSEQ multiplex PCR assay. Amplicons spanned the V(D)J region at a length sufficient to cover the CDR3 and identify V and J genes. The commercial immunoSEQ service was used to sequence amplicons on an Illumina platform. Primer bias and sequencing errors were corrected as previously described, and TCRAD and TCRB were defined on the basis of the IMGT database. The repertoires were analysed using immunoSEQ Analyzer 3.0 and VDJTools for basic statistics, V/J segment usage, diversity estimates, rarefaction and pairwise overlap. To estimate diversity, the Chao1, ChaoE, Efron-Thisted, Shannon and inverse Simpson indices were applied, and diversity was also estimated on datasets down-sampled to the smallest sample. Repertoire overlap used strict matching of CDR3 nucleotide sequence, V gene and J gene, with Jaccard-based multidimensional scaling clustering. On average, thymus samples gave roughly 800,000 unique TCRB clonotypes, whereas blood samples gave 80,000 to 85,000.

This clonotype was obtained from a boy under two years old with a congenital heart defect. Donor details come from another sample of the same person, matched by shared clones. The sample taken for sequencing was thymocytes. The chain couples TRBV6-8 to TRBJ2-2, with 7 junctional bases fitting TRBD1. CDR3 reads: CASSLDRPPSGELFF. The nucleotides read TGTGCCAGCAGTTTGGACAGGCCCCCATCTGGGGAGCTGTTTTTT.